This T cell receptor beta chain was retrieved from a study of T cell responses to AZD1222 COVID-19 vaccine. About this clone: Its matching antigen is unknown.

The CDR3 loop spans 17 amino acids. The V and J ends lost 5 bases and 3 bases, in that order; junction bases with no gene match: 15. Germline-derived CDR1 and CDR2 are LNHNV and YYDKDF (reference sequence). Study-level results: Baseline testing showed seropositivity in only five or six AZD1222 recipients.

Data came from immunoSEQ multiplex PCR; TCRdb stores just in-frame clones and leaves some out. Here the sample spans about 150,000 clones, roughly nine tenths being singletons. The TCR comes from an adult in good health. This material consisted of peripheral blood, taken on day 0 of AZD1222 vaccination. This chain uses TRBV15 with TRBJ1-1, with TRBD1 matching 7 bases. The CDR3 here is CATSESPQTGWYTEAFF. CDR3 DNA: TGTGCCACCAGCGAGAGTCCCCAGACAGGGTGGTACACTGAAGCTTTCTTT.